These 22 T cell receptor beta chains were all obtained from the same sample, sequenced in a study of pediatric ulcerative colitis. Assay used: immunoSEQ multiplex PCR; TCRdb lists only in-frame clones, some missing. Of 25,000 to 35,000 clones listed, roughly 86% were seen once; the top ten hold 4% to 5.5%. The sequencing input was blood. The source is a boy aged 5-17 years with severe ulcerative colitis.

V gene TRBV11-2 combines with J gene TRBJ1-1; D gene unclear. Trimming removed 3 bases at V and 8 bases at J, with 7 bases between. The CDR3 totals 11 residues. Per the germline V gene, CDR1 is SGHAT and CDR2 is FQNNGV. For the CDR3, the DNA is TGTGCCAGCAGCTTCGTCAGGGAAGCTTTCTTT. It specifies CASSFVREAFF.

This chain links TRBV7-9 with TRBJ1-2, with D tentatively TRBD1 (6 bases). CDR3 length: 14 residues. V was clipped by 1 base and J by 6 bases, with 12 bases between them. Germline loops: CDR1 SEHNR, CDR2 FQNEAQ (reference sequence). Here the CDR3 reads CASSLEGRGDGYTF. The CDR3 DNA reads as TGTGCCAGCAGCTTAGAGGGCAGGGGTGATGGCTACACCTTC. Together with reference TRBV7-9 and TRBJ1-2, the CDR3 gives the full variable domain: DTGVSQNPRHKITKRGQNVTFRCDPISEHNRLYWYRQTLGQGPEFLTYFQNEAQLEKSRLLSDRFSAERPKGSFSTLEIQRTEQGDSAMYLCASSLEGRGDGYTFGSGTRLTVV.

This clone appeared a few times. This chain links TRBV5-1 with TRBJ2-3, with TRBD2 matching over 7 bases. J was trimmed by 2 bases and V by 1 base; bases with no gene match: 1. The CDR3 contains 14 residues. Germline values: CDR1 SGHRS, CDR2 YFSETQ. The CDR3 region has the DNA TGCGCCAGCAGCTTGACTAGCGCCACAGATACGCAGTATTTT. This gives the protein CASSLTSATDTQYF.

The chain couples TRBV5-1 to TRBJ2-3, with D possibly being TRBD2 (5 bases). Trimming took 0 bases from V and 4 from J, leaving 9 bases between them. Germline V gene lookup returns CDR1 SGHRS and CDR2 YFSETQ. The CDR3 has 14 amino acids. As DNA, the CDR3 is TGCGCCAGCAGCTTGGCTCCGGGGTCAGATACGCAGTATTTT. Translating gives CASSLAPGSDTQYF.

The chain is built from TRBV9 and TRBJ1-3, with D possibly matching TRBD1 (5 bases). V shed 6 bases and J shed 4 bases, with 17 bases lying between them. Germline loops: CDR1 SGDLS, CDR2 YYNGEE. This CDR3 comprises 15 residues. CDR3 sequence reads: CASTSGRKVGNTIYF. CDR3 nucleotides: TGTGCCAGCACCTCGGGACGGAAAGTGGGAAACACCATATATTTT.

This clone came up a few times. The V and J genes are TRBV25-1 and TRBJ2-2; D unclear. This CDR3 region has 13 residues. The germline CDR1 and CDR2 sequences are MGHDK and SYGVNS. The V and J ends lost 4 bases and 6 bases respectively, with 9 bases between them. The CDR3 DNA reads as TGTGCCAGCAGTGCTGGTGGGTCCGGGGAGCTGTTTTTT. As protein: CASSAGGSGELFF.

The chain links TRBV25-1 to TRBJ1-2, with 12 bases identical to TRBD1. The germline CDR1 and CDR2 sequences are MGHDK and SYGVNS. The junction had 6 bases not matched to a gene; V was cut back by 4 bases and J by 6 bases. This CDR3 region has 15 residues. In DNA, the CDR3 is TGTGCCAGCAGTGGAGGGACAGGGGGCTCTGATGGCTACACCTTC. Translating it yields CASSGGTGGSDGYTF.

This chain links TRBV18 with TRBJ1-1; D possibly corresponds to TRBD1 (6 bases). CDR1 is KGHSH, CDR2 LQKENI, per germline. This CDR3 comprises 13 residues. The V end lost 4 bases, the J end lost 6 bases, and 12 bases lay between the germline ends. CDR3 residues: CASSRAGDPEAFF. The DNA for the CDR3 is TGTGCCAGCTCACGCGCAGGGGACCCTGAAGCTTTCTTT.

The chain couples TRBV6-5 to TRBJ1-5; no reliable D call. This CDR3 is built from 14 residues. Trimming took 5 bases from V and 1 from J, leaving 9 bases between them. Germline V lookup: CDR1 MNHEY, CDR2 SVGAGI. The CDR3 DNA sequence: TGTGCCAGCAGTACAAGTGTCAGCAATCAGCCCCAGCATTTT. This translates into CASSTSVSNQPQHF.

The chain has TRBV4-1 and TRBJ2-5; 9 bases line up with TRBD2. The CDR3 sequence is 16 residues long. Looked up from germline, CDR1 is MGHRA and CDR2 is YSYEKL. V lost 0 bases and J lost 9; bases outside the gene matches: 11. CDR3: CASSQDPAGGFRAQYF. The DNA of the CDR3 is TGCGCCAGCAGCCAAGATCCGGCGGGGGGGTTTAGGGCCCAGTACTTC.

This clone was recorded a few times. The chain has TRBV2 and TRBJ2-1, with D unresolved. Germline CDR1 SNHLY, CDR2 FYNNEI. The CDR3 is 13 residues long. Trimming stripped 5 bases from V and 7 bases from J, with 12 bases between. The CDR3 DNA reads as TGTGCCAGCAGTACTACGATGTGGAATGAGCAGTTCTTC. Translated, it gives CASSTTMWNEQFF.

This chain uses TRBV4-2 with TRBJ2-3; TRBD2 matches 9 bases. This CDR3 region has 16 residues. In germline, CDR1 is LGHNA, CDR2 YNFKEQ. J lost 6 bases, V lost 0 bases, and 7 bases had no gene match. DNA of the CDR3: TGTGCCAGCAGCCAAGATGCGCGGGGGGGCCGCGATACGCAGTATTTT. It codes for CASSQDARGGRDTQYF.

This clone was counted a single time. The J gene is TRBJ2-3, the V gene TRBV7-8; the match to TRBD1 covers 7 bases. V shed 4 bases and J 4 bases; nucleotides not matched to a gene: 8. The CDR3 extends over 15 amino acids. The germline gives CDR1 SGHVS, CDR2 FQNEAQ. The CDR3 DNA reads as TGTGCCAGCAGCTCTAGACAGGGATTCGCAGATACGCAGTATTTT. Amino acids: CASSSRQGFADTQYF.

The chain is built from TRBV4-3 and TRBJ2-7; maybe TRBD2 (5 bases). This CDR3 is 19 amino acids long. V was trimmed by 1 base and J by 2 bases, leaving 24 bases between them. Germline V gene sequence: CDR1 LGHNA, CDR2 YSLEER. The CDR3 loop reads CASSQVQVTVPGLTYEQYF. The CDR3 coding sequence is TGCGCCAGCAGCCAAGTCCAAGTAACCGTTCCGGGATTAACCTACGAGCAGTACTTC.

V and J are TRBV11-2 and TRBJ1-2; D remains unclear. In germline, CDR1 is SGHAT, CDR2 FQNNGV. This CDR3 contains 14 residues. Trimming took 5 bases from V and 4 from J, leaving 14 bases between them. CDR3 protein: CASSPRGSSYGYTF. Written as DNA, the CDR3 is TGTGCCAGCAGCCCCCGTGGGTCCAGCTATGGCTACACCTTC.

The chain carries TRBV7-9 and TRBJ1-1, with D unresolved. Germline CDR1 is SEHNR and CDR2 is FQNEAQ (reference sequence). V was trimmed by 5 bases and J by 6 bases, leaving 13 bases between them. This CDR3 is 13 amino acids long. The CDR3 protein is CASSGYERAEAFF. CDR3 in DNA: TGTGCCAGCAGCGGGTATGAAAGGGCTGAAGCTTTCTTT. The full variable domain, its missing parts supplied by reference TRBV7-9 and TRBJ1-1, is DTGVSQNPRHKITKRGQNVTFRCDPISEHNRLYWYRQTLGQGPEFLTYFQNEAQLEKSRLLSDRFSAERPKGSFSTLEIQRTEQGDSAMYLCASSGYERAEAFFGQGTRLTVV.

CDR3 loop: CAWSVRVGFGNVLTF. The CDR3 DNA sequence: TGTGCCTGGAGTGTACGAGTTGGATTCGGCAACGTCCTGACTTTC. The J gene is TRBJ2-6, the V gene TRBV30; D gene ambiguous. The CDR3 runs 15 residues. The germline V gene has CDR1 GTSNPN and CDR2 SVGIG (reference sequence). Trimming removed 0 bases at V and 9 bases at J, with 15 bases between.

The chain recombines TRBV9 with TRBJ2-5; possibly TRBD2 for D (6 bases). V was trimmed by 1 base and J by 5 bases, leaving 9 bases between them. This CDR3 region has 13 residues. Germline V lookup: CDR1 SGDLS, CDR2 YYNGEE. The CDR3 DNA is TGTGCCAGCAGCGTACAGGAGGGGGAGACCCAGTACTTC. Encoded protein: CASSVQEGETQYF.

In this sample, this clone turned up once. V usage is TRBV5-1 and J usage is TRBJ2-1; a weak D match, TRBD2 (6 bases). The CDR3 length is 13 residues. Germline lookup yields CDR1 SGHRS and CDR2 YFSETQ. Trimming pared 2 bases from V and 4 bases from J, leaving 7 bases between. CDR3 nucleotides: TGCGCCAGCAGCTTTGCGGGGTACAATGAGCAGTTCTTC. Protein sequence: CASSFAGYNEQFF.

In nucleotides, the CDR3 is TGCGCCAGCAGCCAAGATAAGGGCTACTCTTGGCGGGAGCTGTTTTTT. Translating gives CASSQDKGYSWRELFF. This chain connects TRBV4-3 to TRBJ2-2; no firm D call. Between the trimmed V and J ends, which lost 0 bases and 9 bases, there was a span of 17 bases. Germline assignment: CDR1 LGHNA and CDR2 YSLEER. The CDR3 length is 16 residues.

This chain links TRBV30 with TRBJ1-1; no clear D. V lost 4 bases and J lost 6, with 9 bases in between. Germline CDR1 reads GTSNPN; CDR2 reads SVGIG (reference sequence). CDR3 size: 11 residues. The CDR3 region is CAWTFRAEAFF. The CDR3 nucleotides read TGTGCCTGGACGTTTCGGGCTGAAGCTTTCTTT.

The chain uses TRBV7-8 and TRBJ1-1; D may be TRBD1 (5 bases). CDR1 and CDR2 from the germline V gene are SGHVS and FQNEAQ. The CDR3 has 16 amino acids. Trimming removed 5 bases at V and 1 base at J, with 17 bases between. CDR3 protein: CASSPPRRGSNTEAFF. For the CDR3, the DNA is TGTGCCAGCAGCCCACCGCGGAGGGGTTCGAACACTGAAGCTTTCTTT.